These 23 T cell receptor beta chains were all obtained from the same sample, sequenced in a study of shared clonotypes between healthy human individuals. Clones were sequenced by immunoSEQ multiplex PCR, and TCRdb holds only the in-frame ones, with some missing. The sample records about 1.5 million clones, under 99% being singletons. Sequencing used naive CD4+ T cells sorted from blood. Subset given: CD45RA+ positively selected. Receptors originate from a man younger than 45 in good health.

Here the CDR3 reads CASSLGWSGTDTQYF. CDR3 sequence (DNA): TGCGCCAGCAGCTTGGGTTGGAGTGGCACAGATACGCAGTATTTT. The chain is built from TRBV5-1 and TRBJ2-3, with D unresolved. With 0 bases removed from V and 1 base from J, the gap between germline ends came to 9 bases. The germline V gene encodes CDR1 SGHRS and CDR2 YFSETQ. The CDR3 loop spans 15 amino acids.

V is TRBV11-2 and J is TRBJ2-1, with unresolved D. V lost 5 bases to trimming and J lost 0 bases, with 20 bases between them. CDR1 is SGHAT and CDR2 is FQNNGV in the germline V gene. This CDR3 contains 18 residues. Written as DNA, the CDR3 is TGTGCCAGCAGCCGATCCGCCCGCGCGGAGAGCTCCTACAATGAGCAGTTCTTC. Its protein is CASSRSARAESSYNEQFF. Full variable domain (remainder filled in from reference TRBV11-2 and TRBJ2-1): EAGVAQSPRYKIIEKRQSVAFWCNPISGHATLYWYQQILGQGPKLLIQFQNNGVVDDSQLPKDRFSAERLKGVDSTLKIQPAKLEDSAVYLCASSRSARAESSYNEQFFGPGTRLTVL.

The chain employs TRBV15 and TRBJ2-1; D is perhaps TRBD2 (5 bases). The V end was cut by 10 bases, the J end by 4 bases, with 14 bases between. The germline CDR1 and CDR2 sequences are LNHNV and YYDKDF (reference sequence). CDR3 length: 13 amino acids. CDR3 coding DNA: TGTGCCATTGGACTGGCTCTTTACAATGAGCAGTTCTTC. Its translation is CAIGLALYNEQFF.

In regard to this clone: The sample contains more than one DNA sequence encoding this CDR3. The rearrangement uses TRBV6-1 and TRBJ2-3, with D possibly TRBD2 on 5 matching bases. CDR1 and CDR2 from the germline V gene are MNHNS and SASEGT. CDR3 length equals 12 residues. V was shortened by 5 bases and J by 3 bases, with 6 bases between the two germline ends. The CDR3: CASSRTTDTQYF. The DNA of the CDR3 is TGTGCCAGCAGTCGGACTACAGATACGCAGTATTTT.

Comments on this clone: Other DNA sequences in this specimen translate into the identical CDR3. This rearrangement joins TRBV29-1 to TRBJ2-6; either TRBD1 or TRBD2 may fit D (5 bases each). Germline loops: CDR1 SQVTM, CDR2 ANQGSEA. Trimming took 4 bases from V and 1 from J, leaving 8 bases between them. CDR3 size: 14 residues. This CDR3 is CSVVGGSGANVLTF. The CDR3, as DNA: TGCAGCGTTGTTGGGGGATCTGGGGCCAACGTCCTGACTTTC.

This clone was recorded only once. The J gene is TRBJ2-5, the V gene TRBV28; TRBD1 matches at 7 bases. CDR1 and CDR2 from the germline V gene are MDHEN and SYDVKM. Trimming took 6 bases from V and 3 from J; bases not matched to a gene: 7. This CDR3 contains 14 residues. Here the CDR3 DNA reads TGTGCCAGCAGGACCGCCCAGGGGGAAGAGACCCAGTACTTC. This sequence encodes CASRTAQGEETQYF.

This clone has only one observation. The CDR3: CASSETGVQLTYEQYF. The CDR3 region has the DNA TGTGCCAGCTCAGAAACAGGGGTTCAGCTGACCTACGAGCAGTACTTC. The gene calls are TRBV18 and TRBJ2-7; 7 bases are a match to TRBD1. This CDR3 has 16 amino acids. Losses at the gene ends were 5 bases for V and 2 bases for J; bases not matched to a gene: 12. Germline CDR1 reads KGHSH; CDR2 reads LQKENI. The variable domain in full, completed from reference TRBV18 and TRBJ2-7, reads NAGVMQNPRHLVRRRGQEARLRCSPMKGHSHVYWYRQLPEEGLKFMVYLQKENIIDESGMPKERFSAEFPKEGPSILRIQQVVRGDSAAYFCASSETGVQLTYEQYFGPGTRLTVT.

The chain couples TRBV28 to TRBJ1-1; D uncertain. There are 12 residues in the CDR3. Germline CDR1 MDHEN, CDR2 SYDVKM. Trimming left V 7 bases short and J 4 bases short, with 10 bases between. CDR3 protein: CASKVGSTEAFF. DNA for the CDR3: TGTGCCAGCAAGGTTGGGTCCACTGAAGCTTTCTTT.

The rearrangement uses TRBV5-1 and TRBJ2-6; TRBD2 agrees at 14 bases. The junction had 4 bases not matched to a gene; V was cut back by 0 bases and J by 2 bases. The CDR3 runs 19 residues. The germline CDR1 and CDR2 sequences are SGHRS and YFSETQ. The CDR3 nucleotides are TGCGCCAGCAGCTTGGTGGGACTAGCGGGAGCCCCTGGGGCCAACGTCCTGACTTTC. Its protein is CASSLVGLAGAPGANVLTF.

The V call is TRBV2, the J call TRBJ2-1, with 13 bases lining up with TRBD2. This CDR3 is built from 20 residues. Germline lookup yields CDR1 SNHLY and CDR2 FYNNEI. Trimming at V came to 4 bases and at J to 1 base, leaving 13 bases not matched to a gene. The CDR3 coding sequence is TGTGCCAGCAGTGCTCCTACTAGCGGGAGGGCTTCGAGATCCTACAATGAGCAGTTCTTC. The encoded protein is CASSAPTSGRASRSYNEQFF.

J is TRBJ2-7 and V is TRBV14; 9 bases are a match to TRBD2. Losses at the gene ends were 3 bases for V and 4 bases for J; bases not matched to a gene: 7. The CDR3 loop spans 15 amino acids. Germline V gene lookup returns CDR1 SGHDN and CDR2 FVKESK. In DNA form, the CDR3 reads TGTGCCAGCAGCCAGGCTAGCGGGGTGATATACGAGCAGTACTTC. It codes for CASSQASGVIYEQYF.

V usage is TRBV28 and J usage is TRBJ1-1, with a weak D call TRBD1 (5 bases). The V gene lost 2 bases and the J gene lost 4 bases, with 14 bases spanning the gap. The CDR3 is 15 amino acids. CDR1 is MDHEN and CDR2 is SYDVKM in the germline V gene. CDR3 DNA: TGTGCCAGCAGTTTAGAGGGCGGGGCACGCACTGAAGCTTTCTTT. Amino acids: CASSLEGGARTEAFF.

CDR3 amino acids: CASSPAPTRNIQYF. Written as DNA, the CDR3 is TGTGCCAGTAGCCCGGCGCCGACGAGAAACATTCAGTACTTC. This chain joins TRBV19 and TRBJ2-4; D ambiguous. CDR1 and CDR2 (germline): LNHDA, SQIVND (reference sequence). The CDR3 spans 14 residues. Trimming stripped 6 bases from V and 6 bases from J, with 15 bases between.

CDR3 coding DNA: TGCGCCAGCAGCTTGTCCCTCGAACCTTCTGATACGCAGTATTTT. Residues: CASSLSLEPSDTQYF. This chain joins TRBV5-1 and TRBJ2-3; D uncertain. Trimming took 1 base from V and 6 from J, leaving 15 bases between them. This CDR3 is built from 15 residues. The V gene's germline CDR1 is SGHRS and CDR2 YFSETQ. Drawing the rest from reference TRBV5-1 and TRBJ2-3, the complete variable domain is KAGVTQTPRYLIKTRGQQVTLSCSPISGHRSVSWYQQTPGQGLQFLFEYFSETQRNKGNFPGRFSGRQFSNSRSEMNVSTLELGDSALYLCASSLSLEPSDTQYFGPGTRLTVL.

The chain uses TRBV4-3 and TRBJ2-1; TRBD2 agrees at 11 bases. Germline CDR1 is LGHNA and CDR2 is YSLEER. Trimming at V came to 0 bases and at J to 0 bases, leaving 13 bases not matched to a gene. CDR3 length: 21 amino acids. Written as DNA, the CDR3 is TGCGCCAGCAGCCAAGATCGCCCCACTAGCGGGAGATTGAGCTCCTACAATGAGCAGTTCTTC. Protein product: CASSQDRPTSGRLSSYNEQFF.

This sequence joins TRBV7-9 and TRBJ2-3; possible D gene TRBD2, 6 bases. The CDR3 contains 14 residues. CDR1 and CDR2 from the germline V gene are SEHNR and FQNEAQ (reference sequence). Trimming pared 2 bases from V and 6 bases from J, leaving 12 bases between. The CDR3 coding sequence is TGTGCCAGCAGCTTAAGGGAAGGGAGGGATACGCAGTATTTT. It is translated as CASSLREGRDTQYF. Using reference TRBV7-9 and TRBJ2-3 for the parts outside the CDR3, the full variable domain is DTGVSQNPRHKITKRGQNVTFRCDPISEHNRLYWYRQTLGQGPEFLTYFQNEAQLEKSRLLSDRFSAERPKGSFSTLEIQRTEQGDSAMYLCASSLREGRDTQYFGPGTRLTVL.

In this sample, this clone turned up once. The J gene is TRBJ2-5, the V gene TRBV4-3, with D perhaps assigned TRBD1 or TRBD2 (6 bases each). V was pared by 4 bases and J by 5 bases, with 14 bases between. The length of the CDR3 is 14 residues. Per germline, CDR1 LGHNA and CDR2 YSLEER. CDR3 sequence: CASSPQTGGETQYF. For the CDR3, the DNA is TGCGCCAGCAGCCCTCAGACAGGAGGGGAGACCCAGTACTTC.

The chain couples TRBV29-1 to TRBJ1-3; 7 bases are a match to TRBD1. This CDR3 region has 16 residues. V lost 6 bases, J lost 0 bases, and 11 bases stayed unmatched. CDR1 SQVTM and CDR2 ANQGSEA come from the germline V gene. CDR3 nucleotide sequence: TGCAGCGTCGAAACTTTGACAGGGTACTCTGGAAACACCATATATTTT. This codes for CSVETLTGYSGNTIYF.

The chain uses TRBV18 and TRBJ2-7, with D possibly being TRBD2 (5 bases). The CDR3 is made up of 12 amino acids. In germline, CDR1 is KGHSH, CDR2 LQKENI. The V gene lost 6 bases and the J gene lost 7 bases, with 13 bases spanning the gap. The CDR3 loop reads CASSPSGWEQYF. As DNA, the CDR3 is TGTGCCAGCTCGCCATCGGGGTGGGAGCAGTACTTC.

The J gene is TRBJ2-7, the V gene TRBV11-1, with 10 bases matching TRBD2. Trimming cost V 6 bases and J 0 bases; bases outside gene matches: 5. Germline CDR1 reads SGHAT; CDR2 reads FQDESV (reference sequence). The CDR3 loop spans 15 amino acids. The CDR3 loop is CASSRTSGTSYEQYF. CDR3 nucleotides: TGTGCCAGCAGTCGAACTAGCGGGACCTCCTACGAGCAGTACTTC. The full variable domain, in which reference TRBV11-1 and TRBJ2-7 provide the parts outside the CDR3, is EAEVAQSPRYKITEKSQAVAFWCDPISGHATLYWYRQILGQGPELLVQFQDESVVDDSQLPKDRFSAERLKGVDSTLKIQPAELGDSAMYLCASSRTSGTSYEQYFGPGTRLTVT.

This chain links TRBV28 with TRBJ1-5; TRBD1 might be the D (6 bases). This CDR3 is built from 14 residues. Trimming shortened V by 6 bases and J by 7 bases, and 16 bases separated the two germline ends. Germline assignment: CDR1 MDHEN and CDR2 SYDVKM. The CDR3 nucleotides read TGTGCCAGCAGCCAATCAGGGGCTGGGCAGCCCCAGCATTTT. It codes for CASSQSGAGQPQHF. Filled out from reference TRBV28 and TRBJ1-5, the complete variable domain reads DVKVTQSSRYLVKRTGEKVFLECVQDMDHENMFWYRQDPGLGLRLIYFSYDVKMKEKGDIPEGYSVSREKKERFSLILESASTNQTSMYLCASSQSGAGQPQHFGDGTRLSIL.

The genes are TRBV6-5 and TRBJ1-2; D remains unclear. V gave up 2 bases and J gave up 0 bases, with 13 bases separating them. The CDR3 has 16 residues. The V gene's germline CDR1 is MNHEY and CDR2 SVGAGI. DNA for the CDR3: TGTGCCAGCAGTTACCCCCCACAGCGTACTAACTATGGCTACACCTTC. This codes for CASSYPPQRTNYGYTF.

The chain uses TRBV5-1 and TRBJ2-1; no clear D. Per germline, CDR1 SGHRS and CDR2 YFSETQ. The CDR3 spans 16 residues. Trimming removed 4 bases from V and 0 bases from J, with 14 bases in between. The CDR3 DNA follows: TGCGCCAGCAGCCCAGCAGAGGCCCGCTCCTACAATGAGCAGTTCTTC. Translated: CASSPAEARSYNEQFF.